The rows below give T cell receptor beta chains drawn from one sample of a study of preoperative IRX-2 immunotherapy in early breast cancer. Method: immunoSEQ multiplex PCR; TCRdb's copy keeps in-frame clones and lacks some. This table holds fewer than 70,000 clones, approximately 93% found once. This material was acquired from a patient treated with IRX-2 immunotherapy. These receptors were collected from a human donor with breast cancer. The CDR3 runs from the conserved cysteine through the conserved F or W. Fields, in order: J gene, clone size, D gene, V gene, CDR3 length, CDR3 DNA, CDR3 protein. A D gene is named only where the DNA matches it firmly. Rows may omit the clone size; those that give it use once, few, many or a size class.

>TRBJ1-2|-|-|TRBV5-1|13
TGCGCCAGCTCGGACGGAGGACTATTAGGCTACACCTTC
CASSDGGLLGYTF
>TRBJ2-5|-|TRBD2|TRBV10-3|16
TGTGCCATCAGTAGAGGACTAGCGGGGGACGGGGAGACCCAGTACTTC
CAISRGLAGDGETQYF
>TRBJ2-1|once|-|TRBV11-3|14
TGTGCCAGCAGCTTGCCGGGATTTGAGGATGAGCAGTTCTTC
CASSLPGFEDEQFF
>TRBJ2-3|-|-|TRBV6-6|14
TGTGCCAGCAAGGTGGGGATGATGACAGATACGCAGTATTTT
CASKVGMMTDTQYF
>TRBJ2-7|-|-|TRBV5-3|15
TGTGCCAGAAGCTTGTGTGGGGAAACGAAAGCCGAGCAGTACTTC
CARSLCGETKAEQYF
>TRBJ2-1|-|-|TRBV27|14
TGTGCCAGCAGTTTAGCCACTCAGGGTTATGAGCAGTTCTTC
CASSLATQGYEQFF
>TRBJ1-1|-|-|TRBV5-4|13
TGTGCCAGCAGCCAACCGGGCCCTGCTGAAGCTTTCTTT
CASSQPGPAEAFF
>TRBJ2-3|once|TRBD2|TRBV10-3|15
TGTGCCATCAGTGAGTCAAGCGGGGCCACAGATACGCAGTATTTT
CAISESSGATDTQYF
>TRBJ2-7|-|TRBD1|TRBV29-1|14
TGCAGCGTCGGACAGGTACCTCCATCCTACGAGCAGTACTTC
CSVGQVPPSYEQYF
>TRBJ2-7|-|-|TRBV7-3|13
TGTGCCAGCAGCACGGGGCTTGGCAACGAGCAGTACTTC
CASSTGLGNEQYF
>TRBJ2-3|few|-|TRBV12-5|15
TGTGCTAGTGGTTCGACGAGGGATCCCACAGATACGCAGTATTTT
CASGSTRDPTDTQYF
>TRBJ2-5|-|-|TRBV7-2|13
TGTGCCAGCAGCACCGGGGTCCAAGAGACCCAGTACTTC
CASSTGVQETQYF
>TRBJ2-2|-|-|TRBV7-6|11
TGTGCCAGCAGCAGACCCGGGGAGCTGTTTTTT
CASSRPGELFF
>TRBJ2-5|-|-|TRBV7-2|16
TGTGCCAGCAGCTTAGACCGTCGGGGGGCGGGGGAGACCCAGTACTTC
CASSLDRRGAGETQYF
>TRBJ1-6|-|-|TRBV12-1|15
TGTGCCAGTCTTTCGACGAGGTCCTATAATTCACCCCTCCACTTT
CASLSTRSYNSPLHF
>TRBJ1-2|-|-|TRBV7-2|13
TGTGCCAGCAGCCCTCAGGGGTCCCAAGGCTACACCTTC
CASSPQGSQGYTF
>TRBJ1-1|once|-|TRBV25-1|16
TGTGCCAGCACCAAAGGGGGGGACACACTGAACACTGAAGCTTTCTTT
CASTKGGDTLNTEAFF
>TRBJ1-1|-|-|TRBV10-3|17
TGTGCCATCAGTGAGTCGATAGCCGCGTATAGGAACACTGAAGCTTTCTTT
CAISESIAAYRNTEAFF
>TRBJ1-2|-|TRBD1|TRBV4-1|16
TGCGCCAGCAGCCAAGCCGGACAGGGCTGGGGCTATGGCTACACCTTC
CASSQAGQGWGYGYTF
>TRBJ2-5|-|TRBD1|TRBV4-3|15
TGCGCCAGCAGCCTCGGACAGGGACGGTCGGCGACCCAGTACTTC
CASSLGQGRSATQYF
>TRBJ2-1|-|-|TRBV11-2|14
TGTGCCAGCAGCTTAGAATTGAATTACAATGAGCAGTTCTTC
CASSLELNYNEQFF
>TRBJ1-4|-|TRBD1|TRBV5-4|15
TGTGCCAGCAGTTCATCAGGGGGTGATCATGAAAAACTGTTTTTT
CASSSSGGDHEKLFF
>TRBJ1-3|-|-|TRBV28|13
TGTGCCAGCAGTTTAGTCCCTGGAAACACCATATATTTT
CASSLVPGNTIYF
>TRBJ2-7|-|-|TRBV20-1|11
TGCAGTTCCGACAGGCGGGACGAGCAGTACTTC
CSSDRRDEQYF
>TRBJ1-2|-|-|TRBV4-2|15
TGTGCCAGCAGCCAAGACGGGGACACCCTGGGGGGCTACACCTTC
CASSQDGDTLGGYTF
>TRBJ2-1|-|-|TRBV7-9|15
TGTGCCAGCAGCTCGAAAGGGGGGCAGTACAATGAGCAGTTCTTC
CASSSKGGQYNEQFF
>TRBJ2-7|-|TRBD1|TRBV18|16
TGTGCCAGCTCACCGCGTCTTGCTCAGGGGGCAAGCGAGCAGTACTTC
CASSPRLAQGASEQYF
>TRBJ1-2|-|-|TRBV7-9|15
TGTGCCAGCAGCTTACGGATAGGCCCTAACTATGGCTACACCTTC
CASSLRIGPNYGYTF
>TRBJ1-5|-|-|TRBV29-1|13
TGCAGCGTTGGACAGAATAGCAATCAGCCCCAGCATTTT
CSVGQNSNQPQHF
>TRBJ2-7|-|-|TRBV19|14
TGTGCCAGTAGTATTTGGGACAACTCCTACGAGCAGTACTTC
CASSIWDNSYEQYF
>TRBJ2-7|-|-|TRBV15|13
TGTGCCACCAGCCATGTCCCCACCTACGAGCAGTACTTC
CATSHVPTYEQYF
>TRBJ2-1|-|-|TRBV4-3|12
TGCGCCAGCAGCAGCCCCTGGAGTGAGCAGTTCTTC
CASSSPWSEQFF
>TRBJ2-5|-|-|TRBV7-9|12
TGTGCCAGCAGCTACCAGAAAGAGACCCAGTACTTC
CASSYQKETQYF
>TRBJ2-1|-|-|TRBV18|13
TGTGCCAGCCGGAGCGGTGCCCACAATGAGCAGTTCTTC
CASRSGAHNEQFF
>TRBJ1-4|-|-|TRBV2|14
TGTGCCAGCAGCTACCGGGGGCAAAATGAAAAACTGTTTTTT
CASSYRGQNEKLFF
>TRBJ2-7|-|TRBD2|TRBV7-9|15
TGTGCCAGCAGCTTAGGGGGGGGAGGCTTGCACGAGCAGTACTTC
CASSLGGGGLHEQYF
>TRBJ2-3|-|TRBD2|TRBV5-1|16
TGCGCCAGCAGACTAGGGACTAGCGGGAGAGAACTAGCGCAGTATTTT
CASRLGTSGRELAQYF